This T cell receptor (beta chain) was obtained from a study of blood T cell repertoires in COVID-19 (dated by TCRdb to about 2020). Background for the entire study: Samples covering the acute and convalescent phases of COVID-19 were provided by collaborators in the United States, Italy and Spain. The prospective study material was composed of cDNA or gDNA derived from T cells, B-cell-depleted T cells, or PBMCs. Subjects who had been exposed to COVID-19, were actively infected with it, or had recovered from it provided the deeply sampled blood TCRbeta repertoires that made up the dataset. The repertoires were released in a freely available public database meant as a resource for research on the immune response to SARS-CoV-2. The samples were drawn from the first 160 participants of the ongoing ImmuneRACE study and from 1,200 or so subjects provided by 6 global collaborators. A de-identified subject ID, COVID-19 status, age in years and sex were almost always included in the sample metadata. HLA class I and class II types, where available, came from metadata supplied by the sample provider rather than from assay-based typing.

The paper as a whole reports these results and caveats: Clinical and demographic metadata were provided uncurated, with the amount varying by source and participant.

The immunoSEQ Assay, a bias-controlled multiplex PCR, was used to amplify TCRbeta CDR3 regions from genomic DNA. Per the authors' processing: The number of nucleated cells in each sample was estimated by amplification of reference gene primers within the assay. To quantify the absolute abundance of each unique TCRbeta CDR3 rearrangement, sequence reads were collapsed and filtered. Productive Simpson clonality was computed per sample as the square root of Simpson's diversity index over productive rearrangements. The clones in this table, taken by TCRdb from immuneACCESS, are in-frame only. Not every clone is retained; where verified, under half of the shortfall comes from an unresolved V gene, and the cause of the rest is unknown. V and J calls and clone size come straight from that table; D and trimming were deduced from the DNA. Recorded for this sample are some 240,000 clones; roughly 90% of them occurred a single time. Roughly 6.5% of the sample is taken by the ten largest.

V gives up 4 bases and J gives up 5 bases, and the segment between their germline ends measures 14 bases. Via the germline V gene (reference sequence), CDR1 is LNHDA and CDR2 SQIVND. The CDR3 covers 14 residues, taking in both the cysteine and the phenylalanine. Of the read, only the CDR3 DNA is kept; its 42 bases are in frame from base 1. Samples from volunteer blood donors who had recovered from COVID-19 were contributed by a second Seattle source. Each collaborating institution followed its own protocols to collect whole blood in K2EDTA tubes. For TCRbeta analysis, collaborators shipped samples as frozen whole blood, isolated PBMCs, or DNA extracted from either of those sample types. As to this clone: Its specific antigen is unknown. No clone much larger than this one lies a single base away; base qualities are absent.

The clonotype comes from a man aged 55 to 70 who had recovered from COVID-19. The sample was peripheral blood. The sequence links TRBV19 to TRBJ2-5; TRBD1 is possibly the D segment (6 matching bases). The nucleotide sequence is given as TGTGCCAGTAGTACGGACAGCAGCTTGGAGACCCAGTACTTC. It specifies CASSTDSSLETQYF.